This T cell receptor beta chain came from a study of blood T cell repertoires in COVID-19. TCRdb's table, derived via immunoSEQ multiplex PCR, lists solely in-frame clones and lacks some. The data contain 300,000 to 400,000 clones, roughly 90% of them singletons. J lost 1 base, V lost 8 bases, and 8 bases had no gene match. Germline assignment: CDR1 MNHEY and CDR2 SMNVEV (reference sequence). This CDR3 is built from 15 residues. The chain carries TRBV27 and TRBJ2-3; TRBD1 matches 8 bases. The receptor comes from a woman under 40 with COVID-19, enrolled during active disease. The sample comprised peripheral blood. Here the CDR3 reads CASGTGGEGTDTQYF. Written as DNA, the CDR3 is TGTGCCAGCGGGACAGGTGGGGAGGGCACAGATACGCAGTATTTT.